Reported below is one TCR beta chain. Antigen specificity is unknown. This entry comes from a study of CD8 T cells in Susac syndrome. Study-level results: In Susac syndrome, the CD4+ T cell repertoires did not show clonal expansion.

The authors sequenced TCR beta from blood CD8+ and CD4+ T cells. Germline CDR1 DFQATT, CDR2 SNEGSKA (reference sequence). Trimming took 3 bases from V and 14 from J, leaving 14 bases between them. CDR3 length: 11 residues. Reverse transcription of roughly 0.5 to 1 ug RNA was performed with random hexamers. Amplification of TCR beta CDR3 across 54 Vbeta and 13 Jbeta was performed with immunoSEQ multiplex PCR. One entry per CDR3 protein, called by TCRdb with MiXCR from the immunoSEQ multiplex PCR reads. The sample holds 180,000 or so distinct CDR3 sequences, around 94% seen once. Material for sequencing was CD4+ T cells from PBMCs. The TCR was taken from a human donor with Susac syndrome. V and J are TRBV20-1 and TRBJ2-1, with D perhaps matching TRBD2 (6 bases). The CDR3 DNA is TGCAGTGCTAGCCAGACTAGAATGGAGTTCTTC. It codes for CSASQTRMEFF.